These T cell receptor beta chains were read from a single sample in a study of metastatic and nonmetastatic thyroid tumors. Through MiXCR, TCRdb re-clonotyped the PCR reads. The repertoire holds approximately 42,000 clones, with approximately 24% as singletons. Sequencing was done on a sample of tumor tissue. The receptors originated from a female donor with papillary thyroid cancer or a benign thyroid nodule (not recorded which). Some clones in this sample may be carry-over from other donors' samples. Each CDR3 is given with its conserved first and last residue. A D gene is named only where the DNA matches it firmly. Where a row states a size, it is once, few, many or the class of an expanded clone; other rows omit it.

>TRBV6-2/TRBV6-3|TRBJ2-7|TRBD2|few
TGTGCCAGCAGCCACGGACTAGCGGGAGTCGAGCAGTACTTC
CASSHGLAGVEQYF
>TRBV10-3|TRBJ1-5|.|many
TGTGCCACACAAGGGGGGGCGCGGAATCAGCCCCAGCATTTT
CATQGGARNQPQHF
>TRBV15|TRBJ2-7|.|medium-sized
TGTGCCACCAGCAGAGGAGCTTTCTACGAGCAGTACTTC
CATSRGAFYEQYF
>TRBV27|TRBJ2-1|TRBD2|.
TGTGCCAGCTCGACTGGACTAGCGACCTTAGATGAGCAGTTCTTC
CASSTGLATLDEQFF
>TRBV5-1|TRBJ1-1|.|few
TGCGCCAGCAGTTACTACGACCCGAACACTGAAGCTTTCTTT
CASSYYDPNTEAFF
>TRBV20-1|TRBJ2-1|.|many
TGCAGTCCCCCCGTGGCAGCGTCGCATGAGCAGTTCTTC
CSPPVAASHEQFF
>TRBV20-1|TRBJ2-3|.|many
TGCAGTGCTAGGGGCCTAGCAGCAGATACGCAGTATTTT
CSARGLAADTQYF
>TRBV2|TRBJ2-3|TRBD1|many
TGTGCCAGCAGTGTTACGGGACAGGTCACAGATACGCAGTATTTT
CASSVTGQVTDTQYF
>TRBV6-1|TRBJ1-4|.|.
TGTGCCAGCAGTGAAGTCGTCAGGGTCAACGAAAAACTGTTTTTT
CASSEVVRVNEKLFF
>TRBV5-1|TRBJ2-3|.|few
TGCGCCAGCAGCGCACGAGTGGGGGCCTTGGTGGATACGCAGTATTTT
CASSARVGALVDTQYF
>TRBV12-3/TRBV12-4|TRBJ1-2|.|many
TGTGCCAGCAGTTTGATTTCTGGACCGACTAGGAATGGCTACACCTTC
CASSLISGPTRNGYTF
>TRBV11-2|TRBJ2-1|TRBD1|.
TGTGCCAGCAGCTCGTACAGGGGAATTATTTTTGGTGAGCAGTTCTTC
CASSSYRGIIFGEQFF
>TRBV6-2/TRBV6-3|TRBJ2-1|.|few
TGTGCCAGCAGCCACCAGCCTTATGAGCAGTTCTTC
CASSHQPYEQFF
>TRBV27|TRBJ2-1|TRBD2|.
TGTGCCAGCAGTTTAGGGACTAGCGGTAACAATGAGCAGTTCTTC
CASSLGTSGNNEQFF
>TRBV20-1|TRBJ2-1|.|many
TGCAGTGCTAGACCAAGTCTGGGCACGGACCTACCATCGGGTGAGCAGTTCTTC
CSARPSLGTDLPSGEQFF
>TRBV11-2|TRBJ2-7|.|.
TGTGCCAGCAGCTTAAGCCTTGCAGAATACGAGCAGTACTTC
CASSLSLAEYEQYF
>TRBV5-6|TRBJ2-7|.|few
TGTGCCAGCAGCTCGCTCCCCGGGCCCTACGAGCAGTACTTC
CASSSLPGPYEQYF
>TRBV5-4|TRBJ2-3|.|many
TGTGCCAGCAGCTCTCGACTGGGAAGGGATACGCAGTATTTT
CASSSRLGRDTQYF
>TRBV7-9|TRBJ2-1|TRBD2|.
TGTGCCAGCAGCTTGCGGGAGGGCCTCAATGAGCAGTTCTTC
CASSLREGLNEQFF
>TRBV12-3/TRBV12-4|TRBJ1-1|.|few
TGTGCCATCATTTTTGAGGGATTCACTGAAGCTTTCTTT
CAIIFEGFTEAFF
>TRBV7-2|TRBJ2-1|.|many
TGTGCCAGCAGCGTGACTAGTGCGGCCTACAATGAGCAGTTCTTC
CASSVTSAAYNEQFF
>TRBV12-3/TRBV12-4|TRBJ2-6|.|.
TGTGCCAGCAGTGAAGGGTGGTCTGGGGCCAACGTCCTGACTTTC
CASSEGWSGANVLTF
>TRBV20-1|TRBJ1-2|.|many
TGCAGTGCCAGCGGGGTAGTGGATGGCTACACCTTC
CSASGVVDGYTF
>TRBV19|TRBJ1-6|.|few
TGTGCCAGTAGTATCTCAGACAGTTCGTCACCCCTCCACTTT
CASSISDSSSPLHF
>TRBV6-1|TRBJ2-5|TRBD2|many
TGTGCCAGCAGCGGACTAGCGGGAGCCCAAGAGACCCAGTACTTC
CASSGLAGAQETQYF
>TRBV6-1|TRBJ2-7|.|many
TGTGCCAGTCAGGATTGGGGTTCCTACGAGCAGTACTTC
CASQDWGSYEQYF
>TRBV20-1|TRBJ2-7|TRBD2|medium-sized
TGCAGTGCTACCGGGACTAGCGGGGGGGCCTACGAGCAGTACTTC
CSATGTSGGAYEQYF
>TRBV3-1|TRBJ1-4|TRBD1|many
TGTGCCAGCAGCCGGACAGGGGATGGGGCTAATGAAAAACTGTTTTTT
CASSRTGDGANEKLFF
>TRBV20-1|TRBJ2-1|TRBD2|.
TGCAGTGCTAGATCCACCCTGACTAGCGGGGGCCTCAATGAGCAGTTCTTC
CSARSTLTSGGLNEQFF
>TRBV20-1|TRBJ2-3|.|once
TGCAGTGCGACGGTACTACCTCCCGTTACGCATTATTTT
CSATVLPPVTHYF
>TRBV20-1|TRBJ1-2|TRBD1|many
TGCAGTGCTAAAGGACAGGGGAATAACTATGGCTACACCTTC
CSAKGQGNNYGYTF
>TRBV11-2|TRBJ2-7|TRBD2|few
TGTGCCAGCAGTCCGGGGCCCGGGGGGATCTACGAGCAGTACTTC
CASSPGPGGIYEQYF
>TRBV5-4|TRBJ1-2|TRBD1|many
TGTGCCAGCCACGGGCCCCTAGGGACAGGGACATATGGCTACACCTTC
CASHGPLGTGTYGYTF
>TRBV20-1|TRBJ1-4|.|many
TGCAGTGCTAGAGGGGCAGCTTCCAATGAAAAACTGTTTTTT
CSARGAASNEKLFF
>TRBV2|TRBJ2-5|.|many
TGTGCCAGCAGTACGGTCCAAGAGACCCAGTACTTC
CASSTVQETQYF
>TRBV30|TRBJ2-7|TRBD1|once
TGTGCCTGGAGTGGGGACAGGGGACAGTACGAGCAGTACTTC
CAWSGDRGQYEQYF
>TRBV28|TRBJ2-1|TRBD2|.
TGTGCCAGCAGTACTCTCCGGGACTACCGTGTCAATGAGCAGTTCTTC
CASSTLRDYRVNEQFF
>TRBV18|TRBJ2-7|TRBD1|many
TGTGCCAGCTCACCACAGGGGGCGCTGACCTACGAGCAGTACTTC
CASSPQGALTYEQYF
>TRBV5-6|TRBJ2-7|.|few
TGTGCCAGCAGCTTGGGGGCTAGCTTTACCTACGAGCAGTACTTC
CASSLGASFTYEQYF
>TRBV12-3/TRBV12-4|TRBJ1-2|TRBD1|many
TGTGCCAGCAGTTGGGACAGGGGGTCCGGTTTTGGCTACACCTTC
CASSWDRGSGFGYTF
>TRBV6-1|TRBJ2-5|TRBD2|.
TGTGCCAGCAGCACGCCGGCTAGCGGGGAGACCCAGTACTTC
CASSTPASGETQYF
>TRBV27|TRBJ2-2|.|few
TGTGCCAGCAGCTTACAGGGGAACACCGGGGAGCTGTTTTTT
CASSLQGNTGELFF
>TRBV20-1|TRBJ2-1|TRBD2|.
TGCAGTGCGCGAGGGGGCACTAGCGGGAGGAATGAGCAGTTCTTC
CSARGGTSGRNEQFF
>TRBV11-2|TRBJ2-7|TRBD2|few
TGTGCCAGCTCCATAGCGGGAGCAGGGGAGCAGTACTTC
CASSIAGAGEQYF
>TRBV5-5|TRBJ1-2|.|once
TGTGCCAGCAGCTTGGGTGTAGGGCCGTCTGGCTACACCTTC
CASSLGVGPSGYTF
>TRBV6-1|TRBJ2-1|TRBD2|few
TGTGCCAGCAGTGATTGGGGCGGGAGCTTTATTTATTATCAGTTCTTC
CASSDWGGSFIYYQFF
>TRBV20-1|TRBJ1-2|.|.
TGCAGTGCTAGCGGGGGGCAGCGGGGCTACACCTTC
CSASGGQRGYTF